The clone carrying this T cell receptor (beta chain) was picked up many times. The antigen remains unidentified. From RNA transcripts, TCR beta CDR3 regions were amplified. TCR CDR3 underwent first-round RT-PCR with the HTBI primer set. TCRdb redid the calling of the multiplex PCR reads with MiXCR, one entry per CDR3 protein. The data show a few hundred thousand distinct CDR3 sequences, more than 20% seen once. Disease duration under 2 months; hyperthyroidism patients were aged 18 to 65. The study excluded patients with uncontrolled infection, other autoimmune disease, pregnancy or lactation. PBMCs were derived from about 10 ml fresh peripheral blood. Germline CDR1 and CDR2: MNHEY and SMNVEV (reference sequence). The CDR3 runs 15 residues. Trimming shortened V by 2 bases and J by 1 base, and 10 bases separated the two germline ends. The record originates from a study of T cells in Graves' hyperthyroidism and ophthalmopathy. Study-wide points: In the blood, most expanded thyroid clonotypes above 0.001 appeared as well.

This clonotype was sampled from a man aged 50 to 59 with Graves' hyperthyroidism. The sequenced sample consisted of blood. The J gene is TRBJ2-3, the V gene TRBV27; D gene ambiguous. The CDR3 DNA reads TGTGCCAGCAGTTTAGGCGGAACCCGCACAGATACGCAGTATTTT. This codes for CASSLGGTRTDTQYF.